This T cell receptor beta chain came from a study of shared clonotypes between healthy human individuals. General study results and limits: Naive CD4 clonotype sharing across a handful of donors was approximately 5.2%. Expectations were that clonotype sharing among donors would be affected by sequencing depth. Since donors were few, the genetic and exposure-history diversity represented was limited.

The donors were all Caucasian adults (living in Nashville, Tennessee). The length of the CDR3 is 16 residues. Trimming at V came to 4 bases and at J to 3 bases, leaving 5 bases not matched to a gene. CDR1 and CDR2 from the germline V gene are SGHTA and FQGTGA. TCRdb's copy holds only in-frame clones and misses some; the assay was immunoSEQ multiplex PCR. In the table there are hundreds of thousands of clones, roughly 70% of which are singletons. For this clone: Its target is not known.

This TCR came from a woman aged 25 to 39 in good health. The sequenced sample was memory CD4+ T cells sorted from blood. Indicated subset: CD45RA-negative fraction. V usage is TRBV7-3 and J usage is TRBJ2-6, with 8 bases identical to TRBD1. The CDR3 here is CASSSGGQGGANVLTF. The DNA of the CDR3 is TGTGCCAGCAGCTCAGGGGGCCAGGGTGGGGCCAACGTCCTGACTTTC.